The 22 T cell receptor beta chains in this list originate from one sample, sequenced in a study of OX40 agonist ivuxolimab in advanced cancers. Sequencing used immunoSEQ multiplex PCR; TCRdb keeps in-frame clones, though not all of them. Among around 100,000 clones listed, nearly 90% were seen once. The sequencing used CD4+ or CD8+ T cells sorted from blood, collected in a trial of the OX40 agonist ivuxolimab. The receptors derive from an adult with an advanced solid tumor such as melanoma, head and neck, liver or kidney cancer.

V is TRBV5-4 and J is TRBJ2-4, with unresolved D. This CDR3 has 14 residues. V was pared by 0 bases and J by 8 bases, with 12 bases between. CDR1 is SGHNT, CDR2 YYREEE, per germline (reference sequence). As DNA, the CDR3 is TGTGCCAGCAGCTTGGAGCGCAGGTTAGACATTCAGTACTTC. Translated, it gives CASSLERRLDIQYF.

The chain couples TRBV6-5 to TRBJ2-7; no firm D call. The CDR3 length is 11 residues. Trimming cost V 6 bases and J 6 bases, with 9 bases left between them. Per the germline V gene, CDR1 is MNHEY and CDR2 is SVGAGI. DNA of the CDR3: TGTGCCAGCAGGTATTCCGGCGAGCAGTACTTC. It is translated as CASRYSGEQYF.

V is TRBV11-3 and J is TRBJ2-1; D may be TRBD2 (7 bases). Deletions cut 5 bases from V and 5 bases from J, with 19 bases between. CDR3 length equals 16 residues. Per the germline V gene, CDR1 is SGHNT and CDR2 is YENEEA. CDR3: CASSTRSPGGDNEQFF. The CDR3 DNA follows: TGTGCCAGCAGCACCCGAAGCCCGGGGGGCGACAATGAGCAGTTCTTC.

J is TRBJ1-4 and V is TRBV6-5; TRBD1 is a possible D gene (5 bases). The CDR3 runs 14 residues. Germline CDR1 reads MNHEY; CDR2 reads SVGAGI. Trimming removed 6 bases at V and 7 bases at J, with 15 bases between. The CDR3, as DNA: TGTGCCAGCAGCCCCGGGACGAAAGGTGAAAAACTGTTTTTT. Its protein is CASSPGTKGEKLFF.

The chain joins TRBV7-2 to TRBJ2-1, with D perhaps matching TRBD1 (5 bases). CDR3 size: 15 residues. V shed 3 bases and J shed 0 bases, with 9 bases lying between them. Germline V CDR1 and CDR2: SGHTA, FQGNSA. DNA for the CDR3: TGTGCCAGCAGCTTCCGACAGAGCTCCTACAATGAGCAGTTCTTC. It is translated as CASSFRQSSYNEQFF.

V usage is TRBV7-7 and J usage is TRBJ2-7; 9 nucleotides line up with TRBD1. The CDR3 spans 13 residues. The junction had 3 bases not matched to a gene; V was cut back by 5 bases and J by 4 bases. Germline V gives CDR1 SSHAT, CDR2 FNYEAQ (reference sequence). CDR3 bases: TGTGCCAGCAGCCCGACAGGGGGGTACGAGCAGTACTTC. Amino acids: CASSPTGGYEQYF.

The chain is built from TRBV27 and TRBJ1-2, with D possibly matching TRBD1 (5 bases). V lost 7 bases and J 4 bases, leaving 16 bases between the germline ends. The germline gives CDR1 MNHEY, CDR2 SMNVEV (reference sequence). The CDR3 runs to 14 residues. CDR3 region: CASTMPGNVYGYTF. The CDR3 DNA reads as TGTGCCAGCACCATGCCAGGGAACGTCTATGGCTACACCTTC.

The chain couples TRBV27 to TRBJ2-1; 9 bases match TRBD2. This CDR3 has 14 amino acids. CDR1 and CDR2 from the germline V gene are MNHEY and SMNVEV (reference sequence). The ends lost 5 bases at V and 9 bases at J; junction bases unmatched: 8. The chain's CDR3 is CASSLAGTSREQFF. As DNA, the CDR3 is TGTGCCAGCAGTCTAGCGGGGACCAGCCGTGAGCAGTTCTTC.

This clone was recorded only once. The chain employs TRBV6-1 and TRBJ1-4; 9 nucleotides agree with TRBD1. Germline CDR1 and CDR2: MNHNS and SASEGT. The CDR3 is 13 residues long. V gave up 10 bases and J gave up 7 bases; unmatched junction bases: 7. Written as DNA, the CDR3 is TGTGCCACCCGGGACAGGGTAGGTGAAAAACTGTTTTTT. The encoded protein is CATRDRVGEKLFF.

The rearrangement joins TRBV19 to TRBJ1-4, with 7 bases lining up with TRBD1. Germline V gene data show CDR1 as LNHDA and CDR2 as SQIVND (reference sequence). V trimming: 7 bases; J trimming: 0 bases; junction bases outside the gene matches: 14. CDR3 length: 18 residues. CDR3 sequence reads: CASTPTGTKITTNEKLFF. The CDR3 DNA reads as TGTGCCAGTACTCCGACAGGGACAAAGATTACAACTAATGAAAAACTGTTTTTT.

This clone was seen just once. The chain employs TRBV15 and TRBJ1-4; D unclear. Between the trimmed V and J ends, which lost 0 bases and 3 bases, there was a span of 8 bases. The germline V gene has CDR1 LNHNV and CDR2 YYDKDF (reference sequence). CDR3 length: 15 amino acids. The CDR3 coding sequence is TGTGCCACCAGCAGAGAGGTTACCTCTAATGAAAAACTGTTTTTT. This encodes CATSREVTSNEKLFF.

CDR3 region: CASSEDSPKRKLFF. The CDR3 DNA sequence: TGTGCCAGCAGTGAGGACAGTCCGAAAAGAAAACTGTTTTTT. The chain combines TRBV25-1 with TRBJ1-4; tentative D call: TRBD1 (6 bases). The germline V gene has CDR1 MGHDK and CDR2 SYGVNS. CDR3 length equals 14 residues. The V end lost 3 bases, the J end lost 10 bases, and 15 bases lay between the germline ends.

CDR3 loop: CASSVGETQYF. CDR3 coding DNA: TGCGCCAGCAGTGTTGGAGAGACCCAGTACTTC. The chain carries TRBV10-1 and TRBJ2-5, with D unclear. The length of the CDR3 is 11 residues. The germline gives CDR1 WNHNN, CDR2 SYGVQD (reference sequence). V dropped 4 bases and J dropped 4 bases, with 4 bases sitting between them.

The gene calls are TRBV19 and TRBJ2-3, with no clear D. CDR3 length equals 14 residues. The germline CDR1 and CDR2 sequences are LNHDA and SQIVND (reference sequence). Trimming stripped 8 bases from V and 0 bases from J, with 12 bases between. The CDR3 coding sequence is TGTGCCAGTTGCACCCTTCAAAGCACAGATACGCAGTATTTT. Translation gives CASCTLQSTDTQYF.

This rearrangement joins TRBV19 to TRBJ1-2, with 7 positions matching TRBD1. The germline gives CDR1 LNHDA, CDR2 SQIVND (reference sequence). The CDR3 length is 14 residues. V was pared by 7 bases and J by 2 bases, with 7 bases of the junction left unmatched. CDR3 nucleotide sequence: TGTGCCAGTAACCTTAGGGGGCTCAACTATGGCTACACCTTC. Its protein product is CASNLRGLNYGYTF.

The chain has TRBV5-1 and TRBJ2-3; the match to TRBD1 covers 7 bases. The CDR3 is made up of 16 amino acids. V dropped 4 bases and J dropped 0; count of bases not matched to a gene: 8. CDR1 SGHRS and CDR2 YFSETQ come from the germline V gene. CDR3 nucleotide sequence: TGCGCCAGCAGCCGGACCGGGACAGCTAGCACAGATACGCAGTATTTT. Protein product: CASSRTGTASTDTQYF. Based on the CDR3 plus reference TRBV5-1 and TRBJ2-3, the full variable domain is KAGVTQTPRYLIKTRGQQVTLSCSPISGHRSVSWYQQTPGQGLQFLFEYFSETQRNKGNFPGRFSGRQFSNSRSEMNVSTLELGDSALYLCASSRTGTASTDTQYFGPGTRLTVL.

The chain combines TRBV5-1 with TRBJ1-3; 9 bases match TRBD1. This CDR3 contains 17 residues. After removal of 0 bases from V and 8 bases from J, the junction contained 12 bases not matched to a gene. Looked up from germline, CDR1 is SGHRS and CDR2 is YFSETQ. The CDR3 region has the DNA TGCGCCAGCAGCTTGGCCCACACAGGGGGCGCTGGGGACACCATATATTTT. It encodes CASSLAHTGGAGDTIYF.

V gene TRBV6-1 combines with J gene TRBJ1-2; 8 positions match TRBD1. Germline CDR1 MNHNS, CDR2 SASEGT. This CDR3 has 16 residues. The V gene end was trimmed by 1 base and the J gene end by 3 bases; junction bases not matched to a gene: 7. This chain's CDR3 is CASSEELAGGYYGYTF. Here the CDR3 DNA reads TGTGCCAGCAGTGAAGAGCTGGCAGGGGGCTACTATGGCTACACCTTC.

The chain links TRBV2 to TRBJ2-1, with D unclear. The CDR3 totals 15 residues. The germline V gene has CDR1 SNHLY and CDR2 FYNNEI. V gave up 1 base and J gave up 2 bases, with 9 bases separating them. CDR3 sequence reads: CASSEGLRTYNEQFF. In nucleotides, the CDR3 is TGTGCCAGCAGTGAAGGGCTTCGCACCTACAATGAGCAGTTCTTC.

The chain joins TRBV5-6 to TRBJ2-3; D gene unclear. Per germline, CDR1 SGHDT and CDR2 YYEEEE. With 0 bases removed from V and 2 bases from J, the gap between germline ends came to 10 bases. The CDR3 sequence is 15 residues long. CDR3 residues: CASSLATADTDTQYF. The CDR3 coding sequence is TGTGCCAGCAGCTTGGCTACTGCAGACACAGATACGCAGTATTTT.

The CDR3 spells CASRPSGGQYQPQHF. The CDR3 DNA follows: TGTGCCAGCAGGCCTTCAGGGGGCCAGTATCAGCCCCAGCATTTT. The rearrangement uses TRBV6-5 and TRBJ1-5, with 8 bases that match TRBD1. Trimming took 6 bases from V and 5 from J; bases not matched to a gene: 9. This CDR3 spans 15 amino acids. From germline, CDR1 is MNHEY and CDR2 SVGAGI.

There are a few counts of this clone. The chain carries TRBV2 and TRBJ1-2; perhaps TRBD1 as D (5 bases). The CDR3 extends over 17 amino acids. V lost 1 base to trimming and J lost 4 bases, with 19 bases between them. Germline CDR1 SNHLY, CDR2 FYNNEI. The CDR3: CASSEGGAQGRSYGYTF. The DNA of the CDR3 is TGTGCCAGCAGTGAAGGAGGGGCGCAGGGAAGGTCCTATGGCTACACCTTC.